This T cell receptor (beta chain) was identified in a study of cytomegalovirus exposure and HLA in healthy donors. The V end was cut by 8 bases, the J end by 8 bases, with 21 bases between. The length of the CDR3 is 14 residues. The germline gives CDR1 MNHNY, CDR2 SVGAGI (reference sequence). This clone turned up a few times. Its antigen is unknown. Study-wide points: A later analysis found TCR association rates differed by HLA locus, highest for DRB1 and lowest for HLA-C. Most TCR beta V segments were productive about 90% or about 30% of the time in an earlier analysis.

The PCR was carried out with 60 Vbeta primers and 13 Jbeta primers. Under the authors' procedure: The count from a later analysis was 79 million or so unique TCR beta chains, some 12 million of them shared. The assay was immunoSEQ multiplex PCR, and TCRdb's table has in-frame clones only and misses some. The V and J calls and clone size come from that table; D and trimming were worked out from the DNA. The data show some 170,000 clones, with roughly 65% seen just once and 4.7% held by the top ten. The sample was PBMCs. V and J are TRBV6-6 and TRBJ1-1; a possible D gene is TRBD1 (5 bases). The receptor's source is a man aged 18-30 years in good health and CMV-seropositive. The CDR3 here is CASSEKRDSGEAFF. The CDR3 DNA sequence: TGTGCCAGCTCGGAGAAGAGGGACTCGGGGGAAGCTTTCTTT.